One sample yielded the 26 T cell receptor beta chains listed below, sequenced in a study of T cells in Graves' hyperthyroidism and ophthalmopathy. TCR beta CDR3 regions were amplified from RNA. Initially, a first-round RT-PCR of the TCR CDR3 employed the HTBI primer set. TCRdb reanalysed the multiplex PCR reads using MiXCR and keeps one entry per CDR3 protein. The sample consists of under 350,000 distinct CDR3 sequences, around 25% of them appearing once. The sample was blood. The receptors were gathered from a man aged 35-49 years with Graves' hyperthyroidism that later progressed to Graves' ophthalmopathy.

At least ten counts were recorded for this clonotype. The chain employs TRBV12-3 or TRBV12-4 and TRBJ1-2, with unresolved D. V lost 7 bases and J 5 bases, leaving 8 bases between the germline ends. This CDR3 has 11 amino acids. This CDR3 is CASTPLYGYTF. The CDR3 DNA reads TGTGCCAGCACCCCTTTATATGGCTACACCTTC.

The rearrangement joins TRBV28 to TRBJ1-3, with D perhaps TRBD1 (6 bases). The V end lost 3 bases, the J end lost 0 bases, and 12 bases lay between the germline ends. The CDR3 has 16 amino acids. Germline V gives CDR1 MDHEN, CDR2 SYDVKM. Written as DNA, the CDR3 is TGTGCCAGCAGTTTTTTAGGGGGGGGCTCTGGAAACACCATATATTTT. Amino acid sequence: CASSFLGGGSGNTIYF. Variable domain in full (rest from reference TRBV28 and TRBJ1-3): DVKVTQSSRYLVKRTGEKVFLECVQDMDHENMFWYRQDPGLGLRLIYFSYDVKMKEKGDIPEGYSVSREKKERFSLILESASTNQTSMYLCASSFLGGGSGNTIYFGEGSWLTVV.

This clonotype was detected a few times. V gene TRBV6-4 combines with J gene TRBJ2-5, with 14 nucleotides matching TRBD2. Per germline, CDR1 MRHNA and CDR2 SNTAGT. The V segment lost 2 bases and the J segment 2 bases; nucleotides outside the gene matches: 7. The CDR3 contains 18 residues. The CDR3, as DNA: TGTGCCAGCAGTGACAGGACTAGCGGGAGGACGAAGCAAGAGACCCAGTACTTC. Amino acid sequence: CASSDRTSGRTKQETQYF.

Ten or more counts support this clonotype. The chain carries TRBV19 and TRBJ2-4, with TRBD1 matching 9 bases. V shed 5 bases and J 2 bases; nucleotides not matched to a gene: 7. The CDR3 length is 16 residues. CDR1 LNHDA and CDR2 SQIVND come from the germline V gene (reference sequence). The CDR3: CASSLTGGTTKNIQYF. DNA of the CDR3: TGTGCCAGTAGTCTAACAGGGGGCACTACCAAAAACATTCAGTACTTC.

This clonotype was found many times. The chain links TRBV7-8 to TRBJ2-7, with 9 bases lining up with TRBD1. V was clipped by 8 bases and J by 6 bases; unmatched bases: 5. Germline V gene sequence: CDR1 SGHVS, CDR2 FQNEAQ. The CDR3 extends over 12 amino acids. The CDR3 here is CASLQGAGEQYF. The CDR3 region has the DNA TGTGCCAGCCTACAGGGGGCCGGCGAGCAGTACTTC.

This clonotype showed up just a few times. The genes are TRBV10-3 and TRBJ1-6, with D perhaps matching TRBD1 (5 bases). Germline-derived CDR1 and CDR2 are ENHRY and SYGVKD. The germline V and J ends were trimmed by 6 bases and 7 bases, with 13 bases remaining between them. The CDR3 runs 14 residues. CDR3 nucleotides: TGTGCCATCAGCCGTACAGGAGAGAATTCACCCCTCCACTTT. As protein: CAISRTGENSPLHF.

The rearrangement links TRBV12-3 or TRBV12-4 to TRBJ2-7; TRBD1 aligns across 8 bases. Unmatched junction bases numbered 5, after V lost 6 bases and J lost 1 base. This CDR3 has 14 amino acids. CDR3 amino acids: CASSRQGRSYEQYF. Written as DNA, the CDR3 is TGTGCCAGCAGCCGACAGGGGAGATCCTACGAGCAGTACTTC.

CDR3 amino acids: CSATGTSGSTYEQYF. DNA for the CDR3: TGCAGTGCTACTGGGACTAGCGGGAGTACCTACGAGCAGTACTTC. V usage is TRBV20-1 and J usage is TRBJ2-7; 14 bases line up with TRBD2. Per the germline V gene, CDR1 is DFQATT and CDR2 is SNEGSKA (reference sequence). The CDR3 runs 15 residues. J was trimmed by 2 bases and V by 4 bases; bases with no gene match: 4.

At least ten counts were recorded for this clonotype. This chain joins TRBV7-9 and TRBJ1-5, with D possibly TRBD1 on 6 matching bases. V lost 6 bases to trimming and J lost 5 bases, with 11 bases between them. The CDR3 runs 13 residues. Germline V lookup: CDR1 SEHNR, CDR2 FQNEAQ (reference sequence). CDR3 sequence (DNA): TGTGCCAGCAGTGAGGACAGATATCAGCCCCAGCATTTT. Its translation: CASSEDRYQPQHF.

The rearrangement uses TRBV12-3 or TRBV12-4 and TRBJ2-7, with a weak D call TRBD2 (6 bases). The CDR3 consists of 14 residues. V was cut by 0 bases and J by 3 bases, with 9 bases left in between. The DNA of the CDR3 is TGTGCCAGCAGTTTAGCGGGGAGGATCTACGAGCAGTACTTC. Translating gives CASSLAGRIYEQYF.

This clonotype has ten or more counts. J is TRBJ2-2 and V is TRBV25-1, with TRBD1 identical over 11 bases. The CDR3 is made up of 16 amino acids. J was trimmed by 6 bases and V by 3 bases; bases with no gene match: 6. CDR1 is MGHDK, CDR2 SYGVNS, per germline. The CDR3 here is CASSDPGTGGAGELFF. DNA of the CDR3: TGTGCCAGCAGTGACCCCGGGACAGGGGGTGCCGGGGAGCTGTTTTTT. Supplemented by reference TRBV25-1 and TRBJ2-2, the full variable domain reads EADIYQTPRYLVIGTGKKITLECSQTMGHDKMYWYQQDPGMELHLIHYSYGVNSTEKGDLSSESTVSRIRTEHFPLTLESARPSHTSQYLCASSDPGTGGAGELFFGEGSRLTVL.

The chain carries TRBV6-2 or TRBV6-3 and TRBJ2-7; TRBD2 agrees at 8 bases. The CDR3 has 15 residues. V lost 7 bases to trimming and J lost 2 bases; unmatched junction nucleotides: 10. CDR1 is MNHEY, CDR2 SVGEGT, per germline. CDR3 loop: CASTPQREGAYEQYF. The CDR3 coding sequence is TGTGCCAGCACTCCCCAACGGGAGGGGGCCTACGAGCAGTACTTC.

This clonotype was counted at least ten times. The chain couples TRBV5-1 to TRBJ1-2; 7 positions agree with TRBD1. Germline lookup yields CDR1 SGHRS and CDR2 YFSETQ. The CDR3 totals 15 residues. V shed 4 bases and J 4 bases; nucleotides not matched to a gene: 10. The CDR3 is CASSTGEQIVYGYTF. DNA for the CDR3: TGCGCCAGCAGCACAGGGGAACAGATCGTCTATGGCTACACCTTC.

This clonotype was seen many times. This chain joins TRBV11-2 and TRBJ1-2, with a possible D match to TRBD1 (6 bases). Germline CDR1 is SGHAT and CDR2 is FQNNGV. There are 13 residues in the CDR3. V lost 5 bases to trimming and J lost 7 bases, with 14 bases between them. CDR3 protein: CASSPLRQAGYTF. The CDR3 DNA is TGTGCCAGCAGCCCCCTGAGACAGGCTGGCTACACCTTC.

The table lists this clonotype with many counts. This chain connects TRBV11-2 to TRBJ2-7, with 9 bases that match TRBD1. Trimming cost V 6 bases and J 6 bases; bases outside gene matches: 12. The CDR3 consists of 15 residues. Germline assignment: CDR1 SGHAT and CDR2 FQNNGV. CDR3 region: CASRRTGDKGGEQYF. In DNA form, the CDR3 reads TGTGCCAGCAGAAGGACAGGGGATAAAGGGGGCGAGCAGTACTTC.

This clonotype was recorded many times. The chain recombines TRBV20-1 with TRBJ1-2, with D tentatively TRBD1 (5 bases). CDR3 length: 14 residues. V was cut by 1 base and J by 1 base, with 10 bases left in between. In germline, CDR1 is DFQATT, CDR2 SNEGSKA (reference sequence). CDR3 coding DNA: TGCAGTGCTAGAGCCGGGACCGTTAACTATGGCTACACCTTC. Amino acid sequence: CSARAGTVNYGYTF.

Here the CDR3 reads CASSFGAENYGYTF. CDR3 coding DNA: TGTGCCAGCAGTTTTGGGGCAGAGAACTATGGCTACACCTTC. The V and J genes are TRBV28 and TRBJ1-2; D perhaps matches TRBD1 (5 bases). Between the trimmed V and J ends, which lost 3 bases and 2 bases, there was a span of 10 bases. The CDR3 spans 14 residues. Germline values: CDR1 MDHEN, CDR2 SYDVKM.

This clonotype is a singleton in its sample. The chain has TRBV6-4 and TRBJ1-1; no clear D. This CDR3 has 15 residues. Germline CDR1 MRHNA, CDR2 SNTAGT. With 0 bases removed from V and 1 base from J, the gap between germline ends came to 9 bases. The DNA of the CDR3 is TGTGCCAGCAGTGACTCGTTCAGTCCGAACACTGAAGCTTTCTTT. It is translated as CASSDSFSPNTEAFF.

This chain links TRBV28 with TRBJ2-7; 10 bases line up with TRBD1. The germline CDR1 and CDR2 sequences are MDHEN and SYDVKM. Germline trimming cut 7 bases from V and 9 bases from J; bases unmatched to any gene: 9. The CDR3 covers 13 residues. The CDR3 reads CASKRTGGYGQYF. In DNA, the CDR3 is TGTGCCAGCAAACGGACAGGGGGTTATGGGCAGTACTTC.

As to this clonotype: A single base separates this from a much larger clone, so it may be a read error. The chain is built from TRBV28 and TRBJ1-1; a possible D gene is TRBD1 (6 bases). Germline V CDR1 and CDR2: MDHEN, SYDVKM. The CDR3 spans 13 residues. CDR3 sequence: CASTPPGGTESFF. Here the CDR3 DNA reads TGTGCCAGCACCCCCCCGGGGGGCACTGAATCTTTCTTT. Combining the CDR3 with reference TRBV28 and TRBJ1-1 gives the whole variable domain DVKVTQSSRYLVKRTGEKVFLECVQDMDHENMFWYRQDPGLGLRLIYFSYDVKMKEKGDIPEGYSVSREKKERFSLILESASTNQTSMYLCASTPPGGTESFFGQGTRLTVV.

The table lists this clonotype with many counts. The V call is TRBV5-4, the J call TRBJ2-7, with D uncertain. Trimming took 1 base from V and 3 from J, leaving 14 bases between them. The CDR3 runs 15 residues. Germline CDR1 is SGHNT and CDR2 is YYREEE (reference sequence). The CDR3 reads CASSLFGLSSYEQYF. The CDR3 region has the DNA TGTGCCAGCAGCTTGTTCGGTCTTAGCAGCTACGAGCAGTACTTC.

In the case of this clonotype: The junction shows a germline mismatch at one end, possibly a read error. This chain uses TRBV28 with TRBJ1-2; no definite D call. The CDR3 loop spans 11 amino acids. Germline V lookup: CDR1 MDHEN, CDR2 SYDVKM. In nucleotides, the CDR3 is TGTGCCAGCAGTCAGGCATATCGGATACACTTC. Translating gives CASSQAYRIHF.

V gene TRBV6-1 combines with J gene TRBJ2-5, with TRBD1 identical over 9 bases. This CDR3 is built from 13 residues. The germline V gene encodes CDR1 MNHNS and CDR2 SASEGT. The chain's CDR3 is CVSSGTGQETQYF. The CDR3 DNA reads as TGTGTCAGTTCCGGGACAGGGCAAGAGACCCAGTACTTC.

This clonotype was observed many times. The V and J genes are TRBV18 and TRBJ1-3; 7 nucleotides line up with TRBD1. V shed 4 bases, J shed 2 bases, and the junction held 8 bases outside the gene matches. Germline V CDR1 and CDR2: KGHSH, LQKENI. The CDR3 loop spans 16 amino acids. The CDR3 sequence: CASSQLQGSAGNTIYF. For the CDR3, the DNA is TGTGCCAGCTCACAACTACAGGGGTCGGCTGGAAACACCATATATTTT.

This clonotype was detected ten times or more. Given a much more abundant clone one base away, this may be a read error. The chain carries TRBV15 and TRBJ2-5, with D unresolved. CDR1 and CDR2 from the germline V gene are LNHNV and YYDKDF (reference sequence). CDR3 length: 13 residues. The germline V and J ends were trimmed by 9 bases and 0 bases, with 11 bases remaining between them. DNA for the CDR3: TGTGCCACACGGTTGATCGACCAAGAGACCCAGTACTTC. Encoded protein: CATRLIDQETQYF.

The chain has TRBV27 and TRBJ1-3; D perhaps matches TRBD1 (5 bases). The length of the CDR3 is 17 residues. Germline assignment: CDR1 MNHEY and CDR2 SMNVEV (reference sequence). With 1 base removed from V and 7 bases from J, the gap between germline ends came to 20 bases. In nucleotides, the CDR3 is TGTGCCAGCAGTTTATTGGCCCCGGGACTGCACGGGAACACCATATATTTT. As protein: CASSLLAPGLHGNTIYF.